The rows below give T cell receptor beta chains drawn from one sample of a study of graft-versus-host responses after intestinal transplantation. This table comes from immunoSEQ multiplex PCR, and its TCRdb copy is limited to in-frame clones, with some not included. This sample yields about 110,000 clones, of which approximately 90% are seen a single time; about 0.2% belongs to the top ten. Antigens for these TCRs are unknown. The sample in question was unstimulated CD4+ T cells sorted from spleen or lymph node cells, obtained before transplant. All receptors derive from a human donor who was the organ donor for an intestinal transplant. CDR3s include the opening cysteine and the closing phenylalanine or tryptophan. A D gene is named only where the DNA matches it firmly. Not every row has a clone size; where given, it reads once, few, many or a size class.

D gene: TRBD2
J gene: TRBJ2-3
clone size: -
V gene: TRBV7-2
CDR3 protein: CASSLLTGTSGNTQYF
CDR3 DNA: TGTGCCAGCAGCTTACTCACCGGGACTAGCGGAAATACGCAGTATTTT

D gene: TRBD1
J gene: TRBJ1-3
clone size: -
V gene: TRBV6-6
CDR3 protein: CASSYPADRDSTIYF
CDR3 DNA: TGTGCCAGCAGTTACCCGGCCGACAGGGACAGCACCATATATTTT

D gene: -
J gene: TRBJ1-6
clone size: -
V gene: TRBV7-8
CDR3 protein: CASSLEYGMTRVYNSPLHF
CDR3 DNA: TGTGCCAGCAGCTTAGAATATGGGATGACCAGGGTGTATAATTCACCCCTCCACTTT

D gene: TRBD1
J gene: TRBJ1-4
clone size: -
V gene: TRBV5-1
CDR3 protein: CASSQDRGGNEKLFF
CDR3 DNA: TGCGCCAGCAGCCAAGACAGGGGGGGTAATGAAAAACTGTTTTTT

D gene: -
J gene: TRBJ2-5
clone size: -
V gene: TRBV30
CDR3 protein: CAWSVRRTQETQYF
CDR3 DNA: TGTGCCTGGAGTGTACGGCGGACGCAAGAGACCCAGTACTTC

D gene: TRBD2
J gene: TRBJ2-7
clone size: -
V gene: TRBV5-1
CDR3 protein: CATSILSGRAYEQYF
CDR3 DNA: TGCGCCACCTCGATCCTTAGCGGGAGGGCCTACGAGCAGTACTTC

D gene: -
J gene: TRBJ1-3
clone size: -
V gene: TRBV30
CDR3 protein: CAWRNSAGNTIYF
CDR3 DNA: TGTGCCTGGCGTAACAGCGCGGGAAACACCATATATTTT

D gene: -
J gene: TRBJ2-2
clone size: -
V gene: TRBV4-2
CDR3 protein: CASSPSGTPNTGELFF
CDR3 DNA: TGTGCCAGCAGCCCGAGCGGGACACCGAACACCGGGGAGCTGTTTTTT

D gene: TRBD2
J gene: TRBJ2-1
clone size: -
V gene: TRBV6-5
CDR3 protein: CASSSIAGSSYNEQFF
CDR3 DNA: TGTGCCAGCAGTTCCATAGCGGGAAGCTCCTACAATGAGCAGTTCTTC

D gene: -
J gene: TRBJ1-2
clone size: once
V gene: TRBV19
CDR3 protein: CASSAEAQPIGYTF
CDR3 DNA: TGTGCCAGTAGTGCCGAGGCTCAGCCTATCGGCTACACCTTC

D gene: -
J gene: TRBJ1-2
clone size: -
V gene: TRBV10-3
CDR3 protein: CAISERGIDGYTF
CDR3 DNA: TGTGCCATCAGTGAGCGGGGGATAGATGGCTACACCTTC

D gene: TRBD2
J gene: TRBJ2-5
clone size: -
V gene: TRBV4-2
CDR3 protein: CASSQEGGRETQYF
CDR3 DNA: TGTGCCAGCAGCCAAGAGGGCGGGAGAGAGACCCAGTACTTC

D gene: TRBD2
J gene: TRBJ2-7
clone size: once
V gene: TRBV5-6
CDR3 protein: CASSFGTSGTEQYF
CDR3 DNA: TGTGCCAGCAGTTTCGGGACTAGCGGGACCGAGCAGTACTTC

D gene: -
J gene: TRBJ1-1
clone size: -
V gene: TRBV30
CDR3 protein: CAWSAGAEDTEAFF
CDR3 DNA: TGTGCCTGGAGCGCCGGGGCTGAAGACACTGAAGCTTTCTTT

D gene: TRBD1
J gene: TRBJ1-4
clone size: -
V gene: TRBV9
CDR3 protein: CASSVGQGREKLFF
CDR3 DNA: TGTGCCAGCAGCGTAGGACAGGGAAGAGAAAAACTGTTTTTT

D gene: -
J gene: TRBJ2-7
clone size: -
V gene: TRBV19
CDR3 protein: CASSIVWGRLYEQYF
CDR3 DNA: TGTGCCAGTAGTATCGTTTGGGGGAGACTCTACGAGCAGTACTTC

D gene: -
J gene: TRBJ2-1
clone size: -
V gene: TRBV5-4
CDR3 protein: CASSLKRLGSYNEQFF
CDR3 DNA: TGTGCCAGCAGCCTAAAAAGACTGGGGTCCTACAATGAGCAGTTCTTC

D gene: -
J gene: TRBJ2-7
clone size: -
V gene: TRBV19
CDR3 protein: CASSKRGEGYEQYF
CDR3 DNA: TGTGCCAGTAGTAAACGGGGAGAGGGGTACGAGCAGTACTTC

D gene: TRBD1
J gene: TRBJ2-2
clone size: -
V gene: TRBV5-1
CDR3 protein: CASSLGATGGTGELFF
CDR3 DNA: TGCGCCAGCAGCTTGGGTGCTACAGGGGGGACCGGGGAGCTGTTTTTT

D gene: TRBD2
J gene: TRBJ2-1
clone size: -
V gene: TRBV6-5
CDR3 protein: CASSDAGGINEQFF
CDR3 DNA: TGTGCCAGCAGTGATGCGGGAGGGATCAATGAGCAGTTCTTC

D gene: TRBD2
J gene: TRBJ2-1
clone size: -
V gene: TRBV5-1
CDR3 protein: CASSLTGLAGGSEQFF
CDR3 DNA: TGCGCCAGCAGCTTGACAGGACTAGCGGGAGGGAGTGAGCAGTTCTTC

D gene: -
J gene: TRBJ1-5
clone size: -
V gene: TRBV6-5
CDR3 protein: CASSYWTGKGNQPQHF
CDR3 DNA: TGTGCCAGCAGTTACTGGACGGGAAAGGGCAATCAGCCCCAGCATTTT

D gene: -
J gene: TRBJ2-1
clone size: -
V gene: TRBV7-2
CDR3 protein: CASSLARGSSYNEQFF
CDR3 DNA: TGTGCCAGCAGCTTAGCACGAGGAAGCTCCTACAATGAGCAGTTCTTC

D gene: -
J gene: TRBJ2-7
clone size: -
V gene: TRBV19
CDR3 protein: CATQDRRSHEQYF
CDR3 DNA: TGTGCCACGCAAGACAGGCGCAGCCACGAGCAGTACTTC

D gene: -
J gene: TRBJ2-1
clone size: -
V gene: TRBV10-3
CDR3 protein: CAIAAEYNEQFF
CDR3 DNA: TGTGCCATCGCAGCGGAGTACAATGAGCAGTTCTTC

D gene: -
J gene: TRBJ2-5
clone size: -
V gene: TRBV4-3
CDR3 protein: CASSPSRTEGTQYF
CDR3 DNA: TGCGCCAGCAGCCCATCCCGGACAGAGGGGACCCAGTACTTC

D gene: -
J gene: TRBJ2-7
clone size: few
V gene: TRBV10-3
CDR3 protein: CAISETNHEQYF
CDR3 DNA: TGTGCCATCAGTGAAACTAACCACGAGCAGTACTTC

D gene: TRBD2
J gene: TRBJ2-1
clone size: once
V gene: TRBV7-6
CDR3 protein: CASSLLAGGYNEQFF
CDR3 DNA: TGTGCCAGCAGCTTACTAGCGGGAGGGTACAATGAGCAGTTCTTC

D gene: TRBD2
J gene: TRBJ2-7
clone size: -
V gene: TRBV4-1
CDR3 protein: CASSLRLAGAGEQYF
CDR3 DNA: TGCGCCAGCAGCCTTAGACTAGCGGGAGCTGGCGAGCAGTACTTC

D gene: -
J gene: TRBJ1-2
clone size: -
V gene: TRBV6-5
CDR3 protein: CASGRDKTNYGYTF
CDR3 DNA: TGTGCCAGCGGGAGGGATAAAACGAACTATGGCTACACCTTC

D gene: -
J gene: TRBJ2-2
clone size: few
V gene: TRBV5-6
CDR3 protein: CASSLVGDTDGGELFF
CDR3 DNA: TGTGCCAGCAGCTTGGTCGGCGACACGGATGGCGGGGAGCTGTTTTTT

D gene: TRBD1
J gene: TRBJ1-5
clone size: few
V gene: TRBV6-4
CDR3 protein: CASSDSTGGNQPQHF
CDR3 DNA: TGTGCCAGCAGTGACTCGACAGGGGGCAATCAGCCCCAGCATTTT

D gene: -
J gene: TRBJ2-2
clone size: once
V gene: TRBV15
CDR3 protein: CATVQGPNTGELFF
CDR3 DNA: TGTGCCACCGTTCAGGGGCCGAACACCGGGGAGCTGTTTTTT

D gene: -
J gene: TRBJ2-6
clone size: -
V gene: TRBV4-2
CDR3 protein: CASSQVSGAGANVLTF
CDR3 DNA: TGTGCCAGCAGCCAAGTTTCAGGGGCTGGGGCCAACGTCCTGACTTTC

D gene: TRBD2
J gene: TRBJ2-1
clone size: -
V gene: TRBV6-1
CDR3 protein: CASSWGGEDYNEQFF
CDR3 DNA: TGTGCCAGCTCCTGGGGAGGGGAGGACTACAATGAGCAGTTCTTC

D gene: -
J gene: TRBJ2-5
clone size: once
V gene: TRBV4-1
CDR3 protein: CASSRGDGQETQYF
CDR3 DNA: TGCGCCAGCAGCCGGGGGGACGGCCAAGAGACCCAGTACTTC

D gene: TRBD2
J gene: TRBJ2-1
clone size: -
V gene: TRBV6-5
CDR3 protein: CASSSQGTSGSNEQFF
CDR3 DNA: TGTGCCAGCAGTTCACAGGGGACTAGCGGGAGCAATGAGCAGTTCTTC

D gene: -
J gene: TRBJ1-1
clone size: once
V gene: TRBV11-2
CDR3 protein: CASSLGSDWPNNTEAFF
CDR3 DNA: TGTGCCAGCAGCTTAGGATCGGACTGGCCGAACAACACTGAAGCTTTCTTT

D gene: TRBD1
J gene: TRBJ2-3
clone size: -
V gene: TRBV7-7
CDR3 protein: CASSLGGTGADTQYF
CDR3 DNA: TGTGCCAGCAGCTTAGGTGGGACAGGGGCAGATACGCAGTATTTT

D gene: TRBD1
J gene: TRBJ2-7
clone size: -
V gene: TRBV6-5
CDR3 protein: CASSYSGTGVYEQYF
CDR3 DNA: TGTGCCAGCAGTTACTCCGGGACAGGGGTTTACGAGCAGTACTTC

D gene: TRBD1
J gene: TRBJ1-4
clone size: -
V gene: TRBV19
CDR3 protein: CASSIGRGQAAANEKLFF
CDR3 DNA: TGTGCCAGTAGTATAGGAAGGGGACAGGCGGCGGCTAATGAAAAACTGTTTTTT

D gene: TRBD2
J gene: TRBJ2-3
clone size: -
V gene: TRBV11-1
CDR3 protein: CASSRSGRRTDTQYF
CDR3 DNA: TGTGCCAGCAGCCGGAGCGGGAGGCGCACAGATACGCAGTATTTT

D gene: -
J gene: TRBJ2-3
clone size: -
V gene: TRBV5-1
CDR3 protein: CASSLLVGANTDTQYF
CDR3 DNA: TGCGCCAGCAGCTTGTTGGTGGGGGCTAACACAGATACGCAGTATTTT

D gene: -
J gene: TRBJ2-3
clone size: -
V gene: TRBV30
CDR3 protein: CAWRQGDTQYF
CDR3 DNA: TGTGCCTGGAGACAGGGAGATACGCAGTATTTT

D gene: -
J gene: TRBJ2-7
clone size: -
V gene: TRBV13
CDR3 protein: CASSPPYTDEQYF
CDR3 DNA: TGTGCCAGCAGCCCCCCCTATACCGACGAGCAGTACTTC

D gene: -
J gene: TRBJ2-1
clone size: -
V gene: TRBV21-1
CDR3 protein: CASSKVRASGRSLYNEQFF
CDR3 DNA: TGTGCCAGCAGCAAAGTCAGGGCAAGCGGGAGGTCTCTATACAATGAGCAGTTCTTC

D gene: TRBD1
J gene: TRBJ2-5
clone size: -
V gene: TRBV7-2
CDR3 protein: CASSWDRADETQYF
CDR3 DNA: TGTGCCAGCAGCTGGGACAGGGCAGACGAGACCCAGTACTTC

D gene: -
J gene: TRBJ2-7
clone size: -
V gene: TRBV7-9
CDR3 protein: CASSPRVNYEQYF
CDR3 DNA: TGTGCCAGCAGCCCTAGAGTTAACTACGAGCAGTACTTC

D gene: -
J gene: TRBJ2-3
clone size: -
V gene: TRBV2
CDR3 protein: CASSEEGGAQYF
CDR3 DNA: TGTGCCAGCAGTGAAGAAGGGGGGGCGCAGTATTTT

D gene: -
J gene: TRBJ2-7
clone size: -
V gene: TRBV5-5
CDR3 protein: CASSVGFYEQYF
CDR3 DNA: TGTGCCAGCAGCGTCGGTTTCTACGAGCAGTACTTC

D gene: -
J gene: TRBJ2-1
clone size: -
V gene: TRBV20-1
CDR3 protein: CSAGLDQQFF
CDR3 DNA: TGCAGTGCCGGCCTAGATCAGCAGTTCTTC

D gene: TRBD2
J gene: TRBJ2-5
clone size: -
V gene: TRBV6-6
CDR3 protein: CASSYNAGAETQYF
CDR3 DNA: TGTGCCAGCAGTTACAACGCGGGAGCAGAGACCCAGTACTTC

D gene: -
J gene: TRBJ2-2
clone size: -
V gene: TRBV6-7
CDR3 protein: CASVGTANTGELFF
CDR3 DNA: TGTGCCAGCGTCGGGACGGCGAACACCGGGGAGCTGTTTTTT

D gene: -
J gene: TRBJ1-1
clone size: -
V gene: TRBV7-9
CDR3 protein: CASFIGTGGAEAFF
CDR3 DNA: TGTGCCAGCTTCATTGGGACCGGGGGCGCTGAAGCTTTCTTT